This T cell receptor beta chain appears in the sequencing data of a study of T cell changes during pregnancy in multiple sclerosis (dated by TCRdb to about 2019). About the study as a whole: The study examined how the T cell repertoire changed over the course of pregnancy in women with multiple sclerosis.

Libraries were constructed by the immunoSEQ multiplex PCR assay. This is the immuneACCESS table as TCRdb keeps it, with only in-frame sequences that have V and J called. A part of the clones is gone; compared with another copy, unresolved V genes explain less than half, and the rest is unexplained. The sample table shows 20,000 to 25,000 clones, and approximately 86% are seen once. The ten most abundant clones make up about 1% of the sample. A distance of 12 bases separates the germline ends of V and J, which lose 2 bases and 0 bases respectively. As encoded in the germline V gene, CDR1 is SGHRS while CDR2 is YFSETQ. The CDR3 covers 16 residues, taking in both the cysteine and the phenylalanine. Just CDR3 DNA is preserved here, 48 bases in frame from base 1. Details on this clone: What this receptor recognizes is not known. Per-base quality was not reported, and no clone a single base away is much larger than it.

Rearrangement joined TRBV5-1 to TRBJ2-1; TRBD1 could be the D gene, as 6 bases match. This TCR derives from a female donor in good health, enrolled as a control in a pregnancy study. The sample here was CD4+ T cells from peripheral blood mononuclear cells, taken in the first trimester of pregnancy. The nucleotides are TGCGCCAGCAGCTTCCAGGGACACCCCTCCTACAATGAGCAGTTCTTC. Its amino acids are CASSFQGHPSYNEQFF.